The rows below give T cell receptor beta chains drawn from one sample of a study of OX40 agonist ivuxolimab in advanced cancers. This table comes from immunoSEQ multiplex PCR, and its TCRdb copy is limited to in-frame clones, with some not included. The sample consists of approximately 84,000 clones, just over 85% of them appearing once. The starting material was CD4+ or CD8+ T cells sorted from blood, obtained in a trial of the OX40 agonist ivuxolimab. These receptors all come from an adult with an advanced solid tumor such as melanoma, head and neck, liver or kidney cancer. Both conserved end residues are trimmed from each CDR3. Clone size is shown for a subset of rows, as once, few, many or a class of expanded clone.

j_gene | v_gene | abundance | CDR3aa
TRBJ2-3 | TRBV30 | few | AWRPGGDTDTQY
TRBJ2-2 | TRBV9 | . | ASSVGNRDTGELF
TRBJ1-2 | TRBV19 | . | ASSLNRDRAGYGYT
TRBJ2-1 | TRBV6-1 | . | ASSELDEQF
TRBJ2-3 | TRBV7-3 | . | ASSLGTGILTRTDTQY
TRBJ1-1 | TRBV20-1 | . | SARGNTEAF
TRBJ1-5 | TRBV4-1 | . | ASSQDTLKGDRGRVGNQPQH
TRBJ2-5 | TRBV11-2 | few | ASSLGVAVQYQETQY
TRBJ1-1 | TRBV6-5 | . | ASISGRGNTEAF
TRBJ2-5 | TRBV28 | . | ASSKGETQY
TRBJ1-5 | TRBV2 | . | ASRGTDHSNQPQH
TRBJ2-7 | TRBV5-1 | . | ASSPLGTASYEQY
TRBJ2-1 | TRBV5-5 | . | ASSADRGLSASYEQF
TRBJ1-2 | TRBV9 | . | ASSVAPGRSDGYT
TRBJ2-5 | TRBV9 | . | ASSVEGADFETQY
TRBJ2-7 | TRBV5-1 | . | ASSLGDYEQY
TRBJ2-1 | TRBV7-3 | once | ASSLAGGREQF